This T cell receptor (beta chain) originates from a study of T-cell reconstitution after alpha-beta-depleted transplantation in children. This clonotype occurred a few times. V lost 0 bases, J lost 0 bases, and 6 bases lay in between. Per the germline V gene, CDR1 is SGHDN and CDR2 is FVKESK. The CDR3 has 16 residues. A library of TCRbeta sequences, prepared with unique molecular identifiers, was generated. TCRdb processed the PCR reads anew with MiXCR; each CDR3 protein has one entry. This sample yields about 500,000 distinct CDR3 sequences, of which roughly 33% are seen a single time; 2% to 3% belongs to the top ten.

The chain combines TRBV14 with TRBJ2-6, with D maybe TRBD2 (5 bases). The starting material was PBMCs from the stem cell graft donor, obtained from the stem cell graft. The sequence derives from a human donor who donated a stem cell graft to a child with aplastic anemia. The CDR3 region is CASSQERGSGANVLTF. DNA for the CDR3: TGTGCCAGCAGCCAAGAACGGGGCTCTGGGGCCAACGTCCTGACTTTC.